The T cell receptor beta chain under discussion was sequenced for a study of shared clonotypes between healthy human individuals. The assay was immunoSEQ multiplex PCR, and TCRdb's table has in-frame clones only and misses some. The sample carries 100,000 to 120,000 clones, about 62% recorded once. With V trimmed by 3 bases and J by 0 bases, 7 bases remained unmatched. Germline loops: CDR1 MDHEN, CDR2 SYDVKM. The CDR3 runs to 18 residues. The study drew its donors from healthy HIV-negative adults without recent acute infections or vaccinations. To make CD8 memory, CD45RO+ cells were put together with CCR7-negative CD45RA+ TemRA cells. Overall study findings and caveats: Memory subsets had estimated richness that was generally smaller than that of naive subsets.

Regarding this clone: Its antigen is currently unknown.

The clonotype comes from a woman aged 25-40 years in good health. The specimen was memory CD8+ T cells sorted from blood. Documented subset: CD45RO+ cells pooled with CCR7-negative TemRA cells. The chain couples TRBV28 to TRBJ2-1; TRBD2 matches at 11 bases. The CDR3 sequence: CASSLGTSGWASYNEQFF. Written as DNA, the CDR3 is TGTGCCAGCAGTTTGGGGACTAGCGGTTGGGCCTCCTACAATGAGCAGTTCTTC. Looking up the rest from reference TRBV28 and TRBJ2-1 gives the full variable domain: DVKVTQSSRYLVKRTGEKVFLECVQDMDHENMFWYRQDPGLGLRLIYFSYDVKMKEKGDIPEGYSVSREKKERFSLILESASTNQTSMYLCASSLGTSGWASYNEQFFGPGTRLTVL.